These 22 T cell receptor beta chains came from one sample sequenced in a study of blood T cells in healthy people across ages. Then a second PCR, running roughly 7 to 11 cycles, was carried out with a sample-barcoded 5' primer and a J-beta primer mix. TCRdb ran MiXCR on the 5' RACE reads and lists one entry per CDR3 protein. The data hold over 1.5 million distinct CDR3 sequences, with 49% observed a single time. Sequenced input: blood. These receptors all stem from a woman aged 40 to 50 in good health.

This chain joins TRBV10-3 and TRBJ1-1; TRBD1 is a possible D gene (6 bases). V lost 6 bases and J lost 6, with 14 bases in between. Germline V gene lookup returns CDR1 ENHRY and CDR2 SYGVKD. CDR3 size: 13 residues. The chain's CDR3 is CAIRDSGVPEAFF. The CDR3 nucleotides read TGTGCCATCAGGGATTCAGGGGTTCCTGAAGCTTTCTTT.

The chain employs TRBV28 and TRBJ2-3; D ambiguous. V lost 2 bases and J 8 bases, leaving 11 bases between the germline ends. There are 13 residues in the CDR3. Per the germline V gene, CDR1 is MDHEN and CDR2 is SYDVKM. This chain's CDR3 is CASSLESRGTQYF. CDR3 DNA: TGTGCCAGCAGTTTAGAGTCCCGAGGTACGCAGTATTTT.

This clonotype was detected once. The chain is built from TRBV6-5 and TRBJ1-1; TRBD1 aligns across 9 bases. Per germline, CDR1 MNHEY and CDR2 SVGAGI. J was trimmed by 1 base and V by 5 bases; bases with no gene match: 8. The CDR3 totals 16 residues. CDR3 DNA: TGTGCCAGCAGTCTGACGGGACAGGGAAAGAACACTGAAGCTTTCTTT. This gives the protein CASSLTGQGKNTEAFF.

The chain links TRBV27 to TRBJ2-3; 7 bases agree with TRBD2. Trimming at V came to 10 bases and at J to 1 base, leaving 14 bases not matched to a gene. The CDR3 extends over 16 amino acids. Germline V gene lookup returns CDR1 MNHEY and CDR2 SMNVEV (reference sequence). The CDR3 sequence is CATQHPHSGGTDTQYF. As DNA, the CDR3 is TGTGCCACCCAACACCCCCACAGCGGGGGCACAGATACGCAGTATTTT.

This clonotype has only a few counts. The chain joins TRBV10-3 to TRBJ1-5, with D possibly matching TRBD1 (6 bases). The CDR3 has 18 residues. V was cut by 0 bases and J by 7 bases, with 22 bases left in between. The germline gives CDR1 ENHRY, CDR2 SYGVKD. For the CDR3, the DNA is TGTGCCATCAGTGAGTCTGGTAGTAGGACAGACCTGGACCAGCCCCAGCATTTT. It specifies CAISESGSRTDLDQPQHF.

The rearrangement links TRBV5-4 to TRBJ2-1; D possibly matches TRBD1 or TRBD2 (5 bases each). Germline V CDR1 and CDR2: SGHNT, YYREEE (reference sequence). With 2 bases removed from V and 10 bases from J, the gap between germline ends came to 13 bases. This CDR3 comprises 13 residues. The CDR3 loop is CASSFEGLREQFF. CDR3 nucleotides: TGTGCCAGCAGCTTTGAGGGGCTTAGGGAGCAGTTCTTC.

The chain employs TRBV6-1 and TRBJ2-7; 8 bases are shared with TRBD2. The end of the DNA aligns better with TRBJ2-5, so the J call may be wrong. CDR1 and CDR2 (germline): MNHNS, SASEGT. This CDR3 contains 17 residues. CDR3: CASNWGLAGGVGETQYF. The CDR3, as DNA: TGTGCCAGCAACTGGGGACTCGCGGGGGGCGTGGGGGAGACCCAGTACTTC.

The J gene is TRBJ1-1, the V gene TRBV20-1; TRBD1 matches 7 bases. Germline CDR1 reads DFQATT; CDR2 reads SNEGSKA (reference sequence). The CDR3 is made up of 14 amino acids. Here the CDR3 DNA reads TGCAGCGCGACACAGGGGACTCGGAACACTGAAGCTTTCTTT. It is translated as CSATQGTRNTEAFF.

This chain connects TRBV20-1 to TRBJ2-7; D unclear. From germline, CDR1 is DFQATT and CDR2 SNEGSKA (reference sequence). The CDR3 length is 14 residues. Trimming pared 5 bases from V and 6 bases from J, leaving 20 bases between. CDR3 amino acids: CSAESRTLAGEQYF. The CDR3 coding sequence is TGCAGTGCTGAAAGCCGGACCCTGGCTGGCGAGCAGTACTTC.

The V gene is TRBV29-1, the J gene TRBJ2-1, with 14 bases aligning to TRBD2. V shed 4 bases and J 3 bases; nucleotides not matched to a gene: 20. Germline CDR1 reads SQVTM; CDR2 reads ANQGSEA. The CDR3 runs to 21 residues. In nucleotides, the CDR3 is TGCAGCGTTGTGGTTCAAAGACAGGGGACTAGCGGGGGTGACCTCTACAATGAGCAGTTCTTC. Residues: CSVVVQRQGTSGGDLYNEQFF.

This clonotype was seen a few times. The chain is built from TRBV27 and TRBJ2-1; a weak D match, TRBD1 (6 bases). CDR3 length: 15 amino acids. Trimming removed 3 bases from V and 4 bases from J, with 13 bases in between. The germline V gene has CDR1 MNHEY and CDR2 SMNVEV (reference sequence). DNA of the CDR3: TGTGCCAGCAGTTTCCCCAGGGGCCTTTACAATGAGCAGTTCTTC. Translating it yields CASSFPRGLYNEQFF.

The rearrangement joins TRBV27 to TRBJ2-5; 9 positions agree with TRBD2. The better agreement between TRBJ2-7 and the DNA end casts doubt on the J call. Looked up from germline, CDR1 is MNHEY and CDR2 is SMNVEV (reference sequence). This CDR3 has 17 amino acids. CDR3 amino acids: CASTRSPTLSGGYEQYF. The CDR3 DNA sequence: TGTGCCAGCACCCGTTCCCCAACCCTTAGCGGGGGCTACGAGCAGTACTTC.

This chain uses TRBV12-3 or TRBV12-4 with TRBJ2-3; 7 bases match TRBD2. The J segment lost 0 bases and the V segment lost 6 bases, leaving 6 bases of the junction unmatched. This CDR3 contains 15 residues. CDR3 bases: TGTGCCAGCAGAGAAACTAGCGATAGCACAGATACGCAGTATTTT. Translation: CASRETSDSTDTQYF.

This clonotype was seen only once. The chain joins TRBV7-2 to TRBJ1-6, with 7 bases matching TRBD1. The germline CDR1 and CDR2 sequences are SGHTA and FQGNSA. This CDR3 comprises 15 residues. J was trimmed by 7 bases and V by 5 bases; bases with no gene match: 8. The CDR3 nucleotides are TGTGCCAGCAGCCAAAGGGGACAGCACAATTCACCCCTCCACTTT. Translated: CASSQRGQHNSPLHF.

This clonotype was seen repeatedly, ten times or more. The gene calls are TRBV5-1 and TRBJ2-1, with 7 bases matching TRBD2. Trimming took 0 bases from V and 4 from J; bases not matched to a gene: 7. In germline, CDR1 is SGHRS, CDR2 YFSETQ. CDR3 length: 16 amino acids. For the CDR3, the DNA is TGCGCCAGCAGCTTGGACCTAGCGGAGCGTTACAATGAGCAGTTCTTC. It yields the protein CASSLDLAERYNEQFF. The full variable domain, completed using reference TRBV5-1 and TRBJ2-1, is KAGVTQTPRYLIKTRGQQVTLSCSPISGHRSVSWYQQTPGQGLQFLFEYFSETQRNKGNFPGRFSGRQFSNSRSEMNVSTLELGDSALYLCASSLDLAERYNEQFFGPGTRLTVL.

The sample holds a few counts of this clonotype. J is TRBJ2-5 and V is TRBV7-2, with a possible D match to TRBD2 (6 bases). This CDR3 is 14 amino acids long. Trimming removed 5 bases from V and 7 bases from J, with 17 bases in between. The germline V gene encodes CDR1 SGHTA and CDR2 FQGNSA. This chain's CDR3 is CASSPGTLVLTQYF. The DNA of the CDR3 is TGTGCCAGCAGCCCCGGGACTCTAGTATTGACCCAGTACTTC.

This clonotype has only a few counts. The chain combines TRBV9 with TRBJ2-1; 10 positions agree with TRBD1. The CDR3 length is 17 residues. The germline gives CDR1 SGDLS, CDR2 YYNGEE. Losses at the gene ends were 0 bases for V and 5 bases for J; bases not matched to a gene: 8. CDR3 in DNA: TGTGCCAGCAGCGTAGCCCCACGAGGGACAGGGGACAATGAGCAGTTCTTC. This encodes CASSVAPRGTGDNEQFF.

V and J are TRBV15 and TRBJ1-1, with D uncertain. Germline CDR1 LNHNV, CDR2 YYDKDF (reference sequence). V was trimmed by 5 bases and J by 4 bases, leaving 17 bases between them. The CDR3 contains 15 residues. The CDR3 sequence: CATSETPIRGTEAFF. Written as DNA, the CDR3 is TGTGCCACCAGCGAGACACCTATCAGAGGCACTGAAGCTTTCTTT.

J is TRBJ2-1 and V is TRBV27, with 11 bases fitting TRBD1. Germline V gives CDR1 MNHEY, CDR2 SMNVEV (reference sequence). V was clipped by 5 bases and J by 5 bases; unmatched bases: 11. The CDR3 extends over 17 amino acids. As DNA, the CDR3 is TGTGCCAGCAGTATCCACCTCGGGACAGGGGGGAACAATGAGCAGTTCTTC. This sequence encodes CASSIHLGTGGNNEQFF.

The J gene is TRBJ2-5, the V gene TRBV24-1; TRBD1 agrees at 10 bases. This CDR3 spans 15 amino acids. The V gene end was trimmed by 5 bases and the J gene end by 0 bases; junction bases not matched to a gene: 2. Germline CDR1 reads KGHDR; CDR2 reads SFDVKD. CDR3 in DNA: TGTGCCACCAGTGGGGACAGGGGTAACCAAGAGACCCAGTACTTC. Translated: CATSGDRGNQETQYF.

The CDR3 DNA is TGTGCCAGCAGATCCAACTACAATGAGCAGTTCTTC. This sequence encodes CASRSNYNEQFF. This rearrangement joins TRBV12-3 or TRBV12-4 to TRBJ2-1; D unclear. The CDR3 loop spans 12 amino acids. V was cut by 6 bases and J by 3 bases, with 6 bases left in between.

This clonotype was observed a handful of times. For the CDR3, the DNA is TGTGCCAGCATAGAGACCAATGGAGACATTCAGTACTTC. Protein product: CASIETNGDIQYF. The V and J genes are TRBV25-1 and TRBJ2-4; D gene ambiguous. There are 13 residues in the CDR3. Germline loops: CDR1 MGHDK, CDR2 SYGVNS. Between the trimmed V and J ends, which lost 7 bases and 8 bases, there was a span of 15 bases.